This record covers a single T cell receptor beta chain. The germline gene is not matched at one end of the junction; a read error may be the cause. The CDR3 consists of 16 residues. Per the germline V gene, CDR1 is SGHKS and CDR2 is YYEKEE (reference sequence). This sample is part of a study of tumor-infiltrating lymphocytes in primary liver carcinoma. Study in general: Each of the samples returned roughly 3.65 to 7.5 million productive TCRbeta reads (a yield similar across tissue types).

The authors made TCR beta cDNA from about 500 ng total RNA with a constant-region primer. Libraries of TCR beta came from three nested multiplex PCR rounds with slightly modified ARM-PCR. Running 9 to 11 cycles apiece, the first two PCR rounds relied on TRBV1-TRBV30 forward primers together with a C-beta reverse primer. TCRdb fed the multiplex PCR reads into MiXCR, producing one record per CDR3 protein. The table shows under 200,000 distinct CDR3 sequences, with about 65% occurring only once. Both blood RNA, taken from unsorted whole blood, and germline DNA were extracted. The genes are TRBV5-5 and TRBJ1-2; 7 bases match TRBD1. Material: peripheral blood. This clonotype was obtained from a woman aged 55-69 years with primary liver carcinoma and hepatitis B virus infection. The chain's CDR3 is CASSFRDRPVNHGYTF. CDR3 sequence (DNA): TGTGCCAGCAGCTTCCGGGACAGACCTGTTAACCATGGCTACACCTTC.